This TCR beta chain was captured in a study of shared clonotypes between healthy human individuals. Study results and caveats: What limited the represented genetic and exposure-history diversity was the small number of donors.

The germline V gene encodes CDR1 SNHLY and CDR2 FYNNEI. Losses at the gene ends were 5 bases for V and 4 bases for J; bases not matched to a gene: 4. CDR3 length: 14 residues. In the authors' workflow: Junction-only immunoSEQ data arrived without quality scores, meaning filtering differed. Produced via immunoSEQ multiplex PCR; TCRdb's table is partial and in-frame only. That table supplies the V and J calls and clone size; D and trimming were determined from the DNA. The top ten clones hold approximately 12% of a sample with about 480,000 clones, 79% of them seen once. On this clone itself: Its antigen remains unidentified.

Unsorted samples used some 90 million PBMCs for genomic DNA. The receptor was derived from a woman between 35 and 50 years old in good health. Some clones in this sample may be carry-over from other donors' samples. Sequenced input: PBMCs. The rearrangement uses TRBV2 and TRBJ2-3, with 9 nucleotides matching TRBD1. The CDR3: CASSIGQGSDTQYF. The DNA of the CDR3 is TGTGCCAGCAGTATCGGACAGGGGTCAGATACGCAGTATTTT.